This T cell receptor (beta chain) was recorded in a study of post-analysis software for immune sequencing data. About the research overall: Included among the disease courses, which were recorded for the cohort, were relapsing-remitting, secondary progressive and progressive-relapsing multiple sclerosis. Whole-study results and caveats: Patients showed TRBV5-6, TRBV5-1 and TRBV20-1 among about five TRBV segments more frequent than in controls. Batch-mates among the samples co-clustered strongly by F measure. Significantly decreased normalized Chao1 diversity was recorded for multiple sclerosis patients relative to controls.

TCR beta cDNA libraries had unique molecular identifiers. Starting from around 0.96 to 9.9 million T cells, the study yielded roughly 0.5 million cDNA molecules. TCRdb re-analysed the PCR reads in MiXCR, keeping a single row per CDR3 protein. The profile covers 150,000 to 200,000 distinct CDR3 sequences, with around 30% appearing a single time and about 1.6% taken by the ten largest. This clonotype occurred once. What it binds is unknown. With 6 bases clipped from V and 5 bases from J, the junction kept 6 bases outside the gene matches. This CDR3 comprises 13 residues. Germline-derived CDR1 and CDR2 are SQVTM and ANQGSEA.

The sequenced material came from blood. The clonotype comes from a girl aged 10-17 years with multiple sclerosis. The rearrangement uses TRBV29-1 and TRBJ1-5; 8 bases map to TRBD1. The CDR3 DNA is TGCAGCGTCGGACAGGGTCCGGATCAGCCCCAGCATTTT. This gives the protein CSVGQGPDQPQHF.